The text below deals with one T cell receptor (beta chain). This sample stems from a study of blood T cell repertoires in COVID-19. In the study overall: T cells, B-cell-depleted T cells, or PBMCs supplied cDNA or gDNA.

In germline, CDR1 is SGHRS, CDR2 YFSETQ. Trimming stripped 3 bases from V and 10 bases from J, with 13 bases between. CDR3 length: 13 residues. Original handling: Reference gene primer amplification gave nucleated cell count estimates. This table comes from immunoSEQ multiplex PCR, and its TCRdb copy is limited to in-frame clones, with some not included. That table gives V, J and clone size, and the DNA gave D and trimming. The table has about 260,000 clones, under 95% seen once. The sequence was collected from a middle-aged man who had been exposed to COVID-19. The specimen sequenced was PBMCs or T cells enriched from blood (not recorded which). This rearrangement joins TRBV5-1 to TRBJ2-2, with a weak D call TRBD2 (5 bases). Here the CDR3 reads CASSSGWAEELFF. The CDR3, as DNA: TGCGCCAGCAGCTCGGGGTGGGCGGAGGAGCTGTTTTTT.